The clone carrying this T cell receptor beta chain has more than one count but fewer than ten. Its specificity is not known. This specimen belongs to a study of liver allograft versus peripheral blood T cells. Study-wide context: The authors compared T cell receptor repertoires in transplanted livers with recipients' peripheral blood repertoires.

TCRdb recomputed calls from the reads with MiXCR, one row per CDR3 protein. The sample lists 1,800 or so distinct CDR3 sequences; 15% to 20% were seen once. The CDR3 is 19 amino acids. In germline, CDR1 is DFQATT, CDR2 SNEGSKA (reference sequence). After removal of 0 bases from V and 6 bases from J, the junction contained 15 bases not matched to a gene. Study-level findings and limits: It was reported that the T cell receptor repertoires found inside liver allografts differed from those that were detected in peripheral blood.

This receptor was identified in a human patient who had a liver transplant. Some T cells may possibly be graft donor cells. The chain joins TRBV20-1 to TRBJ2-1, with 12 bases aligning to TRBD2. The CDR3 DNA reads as TGCAGTGCTAGAGATAACCTAGCGGGAGGGAGTTTAAGGGCCAATGAGCAGTTCTTC. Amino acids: CSARDNLAGGSLRANEQFF.